This T cell receptor beta chain appears in the sequencing data of a study of shared clonotypes between healthy human individuals. Some clones are missing from TCRdb's copy, which holds only in-frame ones; the method was immunoSEQ multiplex PCR. This sample carries more than 2 million clones, around 95% of them seen once, and the ten largest clones take more than 1.5%. About this clone: The antigen is not known.

Naive-designated CD8 cells lacked CD45RO, were positively enriched for CCR7, and omitted terminally differentiated effector memory CD45RA+ cells. Donors comprised only Caucasian adults living in Nashville, Tennessee. This CDR3 comprises 15 residues. The V gene's germline CDR1 is MDHEN and CDR2 SYDVKM. J was trimmed by 5 bases and V by 4 bases; bases with no gene match: 11. Study-wide findings and caveats: The authors expected sequencing depth to affect clonotype sharing among donors. The sharing of about 5.3% of naive CD4 clonotypes was seen across several donors.

V gene TRBV28 combines with J gene TRBJ2-7, with 7 bases that match TRBD1. The sequence came from a man between 18 and 29 years old in good health. Some clones in this sample may be carry-over from other donors' samples. Sequenced sample: naive CD8+ T cells from PBMCs. The CDR3 DNA is TGTGCCAGCAGTTCTAAAGACAGGGTAACGGACGAGCAGTACTTC. It is translated as CASSSKDRVTDEQYF. Full variable domain (outside the CDR3, taken from reference TRBV28 and TRBJ2-7): DVKVTQSSRYLVKRTGEKVFLECVQDMDHENMFWYRQDPGLGLRLIYFSYDVKMKEKGDIPEGYSVSREKKERFSLILESASTNQTSMYLCASSSKDRVTDEQYFGPGTRLTVT.